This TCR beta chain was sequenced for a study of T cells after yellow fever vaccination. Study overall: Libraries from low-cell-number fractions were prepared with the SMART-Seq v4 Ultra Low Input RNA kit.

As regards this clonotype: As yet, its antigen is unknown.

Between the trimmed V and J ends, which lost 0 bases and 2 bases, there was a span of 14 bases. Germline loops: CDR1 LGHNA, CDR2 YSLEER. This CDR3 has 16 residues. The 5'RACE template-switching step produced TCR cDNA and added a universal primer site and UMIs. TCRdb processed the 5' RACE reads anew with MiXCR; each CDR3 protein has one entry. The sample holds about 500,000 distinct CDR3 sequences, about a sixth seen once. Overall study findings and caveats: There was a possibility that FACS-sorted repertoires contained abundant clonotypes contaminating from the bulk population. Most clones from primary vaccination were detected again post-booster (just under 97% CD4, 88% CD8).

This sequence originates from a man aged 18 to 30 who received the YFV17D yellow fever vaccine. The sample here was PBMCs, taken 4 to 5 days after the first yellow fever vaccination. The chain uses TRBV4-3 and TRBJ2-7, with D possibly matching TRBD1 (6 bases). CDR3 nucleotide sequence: TGCGCCAGCAGCCAAGACTCCCGGACAGCGGCCTACGAGCAGTACTTC. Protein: CASSQDSRTAAYEQYF.